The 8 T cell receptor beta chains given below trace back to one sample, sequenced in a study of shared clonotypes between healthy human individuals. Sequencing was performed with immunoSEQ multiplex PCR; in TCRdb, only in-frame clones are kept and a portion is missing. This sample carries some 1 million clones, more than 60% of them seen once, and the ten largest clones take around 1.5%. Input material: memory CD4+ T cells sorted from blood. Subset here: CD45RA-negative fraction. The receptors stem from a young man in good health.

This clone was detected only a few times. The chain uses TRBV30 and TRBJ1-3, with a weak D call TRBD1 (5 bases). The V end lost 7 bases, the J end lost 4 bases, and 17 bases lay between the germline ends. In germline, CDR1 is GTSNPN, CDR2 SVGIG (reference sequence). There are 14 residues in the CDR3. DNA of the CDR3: TGTGCCTTGGGACCAAGCTCCGCGGGAAACACCATATATTTT. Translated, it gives CALGPSSAGNTIYF.

CDR3 sequence: CASSLDSQGNTIYF. CDR3 coding DNA: TGTGCCAGCAGTTTGGACAGCCAAGGAAACACCATATATTTT. The chain employs TRBV6-5 and TRBJ1-3, with a possible D match to TRBD1 (6 bases). This CDR3 region has 14 residues. Per germline, CDR1 MNHEY and CDR2 SVGAGI. V lost 4 bases and J 4 bases, leaving 11 bases between the germline ends.

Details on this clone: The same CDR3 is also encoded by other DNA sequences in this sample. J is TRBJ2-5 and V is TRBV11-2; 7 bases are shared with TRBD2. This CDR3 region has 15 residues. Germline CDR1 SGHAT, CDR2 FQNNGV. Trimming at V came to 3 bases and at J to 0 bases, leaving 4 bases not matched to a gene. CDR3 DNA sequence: TGTGCCAGCAGCTTGGATAGCGGGTACCAAGAGACCCAGTACTTC. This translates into CASSLDSGYQETQYF. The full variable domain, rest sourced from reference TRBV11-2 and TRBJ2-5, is EAGVAQSPRYKIIEKRQSVAFWCNPISGHATLYWYQQILGQGPKLLIQFQNNGVVDDSQLPKDRFSAERLKGVDSTLKIQPAKLEDSAVYLCASSLDSGYQETQYFGPGTRLLVL.

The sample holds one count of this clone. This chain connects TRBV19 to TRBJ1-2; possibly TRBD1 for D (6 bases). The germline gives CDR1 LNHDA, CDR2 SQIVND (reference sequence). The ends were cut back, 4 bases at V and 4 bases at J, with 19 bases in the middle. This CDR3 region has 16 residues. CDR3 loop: CASSNRDRLNSYGYTF. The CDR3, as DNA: TGTGCCAGTAGTAACAGGGATCGATTGAATAGCTATGGCTACACCTTC.

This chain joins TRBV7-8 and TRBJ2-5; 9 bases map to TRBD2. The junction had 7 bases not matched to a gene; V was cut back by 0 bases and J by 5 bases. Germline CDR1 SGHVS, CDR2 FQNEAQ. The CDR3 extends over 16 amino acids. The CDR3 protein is CASSLAGTSLQETQYF. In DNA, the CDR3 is TGTGCCAGCAGCTTAGCGGGGACTAGCCTCCAGGAGACCCAGTACTTC.

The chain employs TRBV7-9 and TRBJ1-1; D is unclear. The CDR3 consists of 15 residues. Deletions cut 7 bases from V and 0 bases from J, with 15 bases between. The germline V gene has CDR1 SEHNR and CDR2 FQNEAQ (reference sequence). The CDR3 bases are TGTGCCAGCATCCCCATACGGGTTTTGAACACTGAAGCTTTCTTT. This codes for CASIPIRVLNTEAFF.

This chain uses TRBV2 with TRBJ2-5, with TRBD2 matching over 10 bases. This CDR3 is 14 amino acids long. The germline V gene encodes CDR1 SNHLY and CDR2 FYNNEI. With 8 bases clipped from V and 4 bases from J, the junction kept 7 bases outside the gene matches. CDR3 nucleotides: TGTGCCAGCTCTACTAGCGGGGTTAGAGAGACCCAGTACTTC. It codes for CASSTSGVRETQYF.

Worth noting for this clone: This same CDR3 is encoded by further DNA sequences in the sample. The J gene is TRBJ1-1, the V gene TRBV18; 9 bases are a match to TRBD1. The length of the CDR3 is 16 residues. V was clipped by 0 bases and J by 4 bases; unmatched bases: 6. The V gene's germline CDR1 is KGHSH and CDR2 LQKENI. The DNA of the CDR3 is TGTGCCAGCTCACCACCGACACAGGGGGCGAGCACTGAAGCTTTCTTT. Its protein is CASSPPTQGASTEAFF.